This T cell receptor beta chain was retrieved from a study of T-cell memory formation after mild COVID-19. The CDR3 extends over 15 amino acids. CDR1 is SGHTA, CDR2 FQGNSA, per germline. The V gene lost 3 bases and the J gene lost 9 bases, with 18 bases spanning the gap. A single record per CDR3 protein comes from TCRdb applying MiXCR to the 5' RACE reads. The sample consists of 250,000 to 300,000 distinct CDR3 sequences, about a sixth of them appearing once. The TCR sequence derives from a man aged 18 to 29 who had mild COVID-19 (a few samples of this study predate the infection). Cell type and time point are not known. The specimen was PBMCs or a T cell subset sorted from them (not recorded which). This chain connects TRBV7-2 to TRBJ2-4; D is possibly TRBD1 or TRBD2 (6 bases each). DNA of the CDR3: TGTGCCAGCAGCTTTTACGGGGGCGTGGATAGCATTCAGTACTTC. Protein sequence: CASSFYGGVDSIQYF.